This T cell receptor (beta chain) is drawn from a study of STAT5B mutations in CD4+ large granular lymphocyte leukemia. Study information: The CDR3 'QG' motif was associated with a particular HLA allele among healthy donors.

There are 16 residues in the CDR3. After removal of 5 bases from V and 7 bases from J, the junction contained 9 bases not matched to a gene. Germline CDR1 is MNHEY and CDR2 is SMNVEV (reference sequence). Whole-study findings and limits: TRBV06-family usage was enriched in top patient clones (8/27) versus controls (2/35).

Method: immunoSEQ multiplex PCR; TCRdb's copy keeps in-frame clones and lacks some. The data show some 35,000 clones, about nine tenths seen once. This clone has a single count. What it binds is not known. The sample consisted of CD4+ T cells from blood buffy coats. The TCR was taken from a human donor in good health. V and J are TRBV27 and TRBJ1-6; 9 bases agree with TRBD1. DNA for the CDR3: TGTGCCAGCAGTCCTGGGACAGGGACTGGGAATTCACCCCTCCACTTT. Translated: CASSPGTGTGNSPLHF.